The next 21 T cell receptor beta chains were all read from a single sample in a study of beta chain features in type 1 diabetes. These TCRs' antigens remain unknown. As every portion of the isolated RNA was reverse transcribed, the sequencing read expressed TCRB transcripts. Clones were read by immunoSEQ multiplex PCR, and TCRdb kept only the in-frame ones, dropping some. This repertoire shows 350,000 to 450,000 clones, approximately 12% found once; its top ten account for roughly 0.0097%. Findings and caveats of the study: Shorter TCRB CDR3s, moderately but significantly so, marked every one of the four CD4+ subsets in Type 1 diabetes patients.

Source material: naive CD4+ T cells from blood. The receptors were gathered from a woman between 18 and 29 years old with type 1 diabetes.

The V call is TRBV27, the J call TRBJ2-1; 12 nucleotides line up with TRBD2. J was trimmed by 8 bases and V by 2 bases; bases with no gene match: 10. CDR1 MNHEY and CDR2 SMNVEV come from the germline V gene (reference sequence). The CDR3 sequence is 17 residues long. DNA for the CDR3: TGTGCCAGCAGTTTAGTCCTAGCGGGGGGGCATCATCATGAGCAGTTCTTC. Translating gives CASSLVLAGGHHHEQFF.

In this sample, this clone turned up a few times. J is TRBJ2-7 and V is TRBV7-2, with no clear D. The germline V gene encodes CDR1 SGHTA and CDR2 FQGNSA. With 5 bases removed from V and 4 bases from J, the gap between germline ends came to 6 bases. This CDR3 has 11 amino acids. The CDR3 nucleotides are TGTGCCAGCAGCCCGCAGTACGAGCAGTACTTC. Amino acids: CASSPQYEQYF.

The chain joins TRBV18 to TRBJ2-3; 10 positions match TRBD2. The junction had 9 bases not matched to a gene; V was cut back by 6 bases and J by 3 bases. CDR1 KGHSH and CDR2 LQKENI come from the germline V gene. The CDR3 sequence is 16 residues long. CDR3 sequence: CASSPPASGGTDTQYF. The CDR3 region has the DNA TGTGCCAGCTCCCCCCCGGCTAGCGGGGGAACAGATACGCAGTATTTT.

The rearrangement uses TRBV19 and TRBJ2-1; D not resolved. Germline values: CDR1 LNHDA, CDR2 SQIVND (reference sequence). This CDR3 spans 11 amino acids. V was shortened by 9 bases and J by 6 bases, with 9 bases between the two germline ends. CDR3 nucleotide sequence: TGTGCCAGCAACAGTGTCAATGAGCAGTTCTTC. Protein: CASNSVNEQFF.

The V gene is TRBV5-1, the J gene TRBJ2-3, with D possibly being TRBD2 (5 bases). V was clipped by 0 bases and J by 6 bases, with 8 bases between them. The CDR3 runs 13 residues. Germline CDR1 SGHRS, CDR2 YFSETQ. This chain's CDR3 is CASSLVLADTQYF. CDR3 sequence (DNA): TGCGCCAGCAGCTTGGTTCTAGCCGATACGCAGTATTTT.

Only a few counts were recorded for this clone. This CDR3 is also generated by other DNA sequences in the sample. The chain combines TRBV5-1 with TRBJ2-2, with D tentatively TRBD2 (6 bases). The CDR3 is made up of 14 amino acids. The germline V gene has CDR1 SGHRS and CDR2 YFSETQ. V lost 0 bases to trimming and J lost 3 bases, with 6 bases between them. The chain's CDR3 is CASSLAGDTGELFF. CDR3 bases: TGCGCCAGCAGCTTGGCGGGGGACACCGGGGAGCTGTTTTTT.

The V gene is TRBV5-1, the J gene TRBJ2-3; TRBD1 matches at 7 bases. J was trimmed by 5 bases and V by 3 bases; bases with no gene match: 12. This CDR3 is 16 amino acids long. CDR1 and CDR2 from the germline V gene are SGHRS and YFSETQ. CDR3 in DNA: TGCGCCAGCAGCTCCGGGACAGCCACCCCTGAAGATACGCAGTATTTT. Translated: CASSSGTATPEDTQYF.

This chain connects TRBV5-4 to TRBJ2-1, with D possibly matching TRBD1 (6 bases). Trimming removed 0 bases from V and 0 bases from J, with 10 bases in between. Germline lookup yields CDR1 SGHNT and CDR2 YYREEE (reference sequence). The CDR3 contains 16 residues. CDR3 nucleotides: TGTGCCAGCAGCTTGGGCGGACAGAGCTCCTACAATGAGCAGTTCTTC. It codes for CASSLGGQSSYNEQFF.

The chain couples TRBV7-2 to TRBJ2-1; 8 bases match TRBD1. V trimming: 5 bases; J trimming: 5 bases; junction bases outside the gene matches: 8. CDR3 size: 15 residues. Germline V gene data show CDR1 as SGHTA and CDR2 as FQGNSA. The CDR3 DNA sequence: TGTGCCAGCAGCCCCTGGGACAGGAGAGACAATGAGCAGTTCTTC. Residues: CASSPWDRRDNEQFF.

The chain couples TRBV4-3 to TRBJ2-5; tentative D call: TRBD2 (5 bases). The DNA end lines up better with TRBJ2-7; the J call may be wrong. Germline loops: CDR1 LGHNA, CDR2 YSLEER. This CDR3 contains 15 residues. CDR3 in DNA: TGCGCCAGCAGCCAAGAATGGAGCGGAGGCTACGAGCAGTACTTC. This sequence encodes CASSQEWSGGYEQYF.

This clone has more than one count but fewer than ten. The J gene is TRBJ1-1, the V gene TRBV19, with D tentatively TRBD1 (5 bases). V gave up 3 bases and J gave up 1 base, with 6 bases separating them. Germline V gene data show CDR1 as LNHDA and CDR2 as SQIVND (reference sequence). The CDR3 is made up of 13 amino acids. CDR3 sequence (DNA): TGTGCCAGTAGTATGGGGCAGAACACTGAAGCTTTCTTT. Amino acid sequence: CASSMGQNTEAFF.

This CDR3 reads CASSQGREKGPQHF. In DNA, the CDR3 is TGTGCCAGCAGCCAAGGGAGGGAAAAGGGCCCCCAGCATTTT. This chain connects TRBV4-2 to TRBJ1-5; D gene uncertain. There are 14 residues in the CDR3. Trimming pared 1 base from V and 10 bases from J, leaving 14 bases between. Germline assignment: CDR1 LGHNA and CDR2 YNFKEQ.

This clone was seen only a few times. The rearrangement links TRBV18 to TRBJ1-2; 9 nucleotides line up with TRBD1. Germline V gene sequence: CDR1 KGHSH, CDR2 LQKENI. V was clipped by 4 bases and J by 6 bases; unmatched bases: 6. This CDR3 comprises 14 residues. CDR3 nucleotide sequence: TGTGCCAGCTCACTAGGGACAGGGAAGGATGGCTACACCTTC. Its translation is CASSLGTGKDGYTF.

This rearrangement joins TRBV29-1 to TRBJ1-5, with D unresolved. The germline gives CDR1 SQVTM, CDR2 ANQGSEA. This CDR3 has 12 residues. The germline V and J ends were trimmed by 4 bases and 3 bases, with 7 bases remaining between them. The CDR3 sequence: CSVAEYNQPQHF. DNA for the CDR3: TGCAGCGTTGCTGAGTACAATCAGCCCCAGCATTTT.

There are a few counts of this clone. CDR3 DNA sequence: TGTGCCAGCCTAGCGGGGGATCAAGAGACCCAGTACTTC. Protein sequence: CASLAGDQETQYF. This chain links TRBV6-5 with TRBJ2-5; 10 nucleotides align to TRBD2. Germline V gene data show CDR1 as MNHEY and CDR2 as SVGAGI. Unmatched junction bases numbered 2, after V lost 8 bases and J lost 2 bases. This CDR3 region has 13 residues.

This clone was picked up a small number of times. The rearrangement uses TRBV11-2 and TRBJ2-1, with D hard to call. V was shortened by 5 bases and J by 10 bases, with 9 bases between the two germline ends. Germline-derived CDR1 and CDR2 are SGHAT and FQNNGV. The length of the CDR3 is 11 residues. As DNA, the CDR3 is TGTGCCAGCAGCGCTCAACGGGAGCAGTTCTTC. This codes for CASSAQREQFF.

In regard to this clone: The junction departs from the called germline gene at one end, perhaps through a read error. The rearrangement joins TRBV18 to TRBJ2-7; 9 bases agree with TRBD1. The germline V gene encodes CDR1 KGHSH and CDR2 LQKENI. CDR3 length equals 14 residues. CDR3 region: CASSPQGAPNEQYF. In DNA form, the CDR3 reads TGTGCCAGCTCGCCACAGGGGGCGCCTAACGAGCAGTACTTC.

This chain links TRBV7-2 with TRBJ2-1; weak D call: TRBD2 (5 bases). This CDR3 comprises 15 residues. CDR1 is SGHTA, CDR2 FQGNSA, per germline. The V end was cut by 3 bases, the J end by 2 bases, with 11 bases between. The CDR3 reads CASSFDGNPYNEQFF. CDR3 coding DNA: TGTGCCAGCAGCTTCGACGGGAACCCCTACAATGAGCAGTTCTTC.

V gene TRBV7-9 combines with J gene TRBJ2-7; 9 bases fit TRBD2. From germline, CDR1 is SEHNR and CDR2 FQNEAQ (reference sequence). The CDR3 has 14 residues. The ends lost 6 bases at V and 2 bases at J; junction bases unmatched: 5. The DNA of the CDR3 is TGTGCCAGCAGTTTGGCGGGAGGGCCCTACGAGCAGTACTTC. Translated, it gives CASSLAGGPYEQYF.

This clone has just a few counts. The chain combines TRBV29-1 with TRBJ1-4; the D gene is possibly TRBD1 (5 bases). The CDR3 is 13 residues long. CDR1 SQVTM and CDR2 ANQGSEA come from the germline V gene. V shed 4 bases and J shed 4 bases, with 10 bases lying between them. CDR3 DNA: TGCAGCGTTGGGGCCAGGGTTAATGAAAAACTGTTTTTT. Encoded protein: CSVGARVNEKLFF.

A few counts support this clone. The J gene is TRBJ2-3, the V gene TRBV30; 12 bases fit TRBD2. The V gene's germline CDR1 is GTSNPN and CDR2 SVGIG (reference sequence). V was clipped by 1 base and J by 4 bases; unmatched bases: 9. The CDR3 spans 17 residues. CDR3 sequence reads: CAWSDFFGLAGSDTQYF. DNA for the CDR3: TGTGCCTGGAGTGATTTTTTTGGACTAGCGGGGTCAGATACGCAGTATTTT.